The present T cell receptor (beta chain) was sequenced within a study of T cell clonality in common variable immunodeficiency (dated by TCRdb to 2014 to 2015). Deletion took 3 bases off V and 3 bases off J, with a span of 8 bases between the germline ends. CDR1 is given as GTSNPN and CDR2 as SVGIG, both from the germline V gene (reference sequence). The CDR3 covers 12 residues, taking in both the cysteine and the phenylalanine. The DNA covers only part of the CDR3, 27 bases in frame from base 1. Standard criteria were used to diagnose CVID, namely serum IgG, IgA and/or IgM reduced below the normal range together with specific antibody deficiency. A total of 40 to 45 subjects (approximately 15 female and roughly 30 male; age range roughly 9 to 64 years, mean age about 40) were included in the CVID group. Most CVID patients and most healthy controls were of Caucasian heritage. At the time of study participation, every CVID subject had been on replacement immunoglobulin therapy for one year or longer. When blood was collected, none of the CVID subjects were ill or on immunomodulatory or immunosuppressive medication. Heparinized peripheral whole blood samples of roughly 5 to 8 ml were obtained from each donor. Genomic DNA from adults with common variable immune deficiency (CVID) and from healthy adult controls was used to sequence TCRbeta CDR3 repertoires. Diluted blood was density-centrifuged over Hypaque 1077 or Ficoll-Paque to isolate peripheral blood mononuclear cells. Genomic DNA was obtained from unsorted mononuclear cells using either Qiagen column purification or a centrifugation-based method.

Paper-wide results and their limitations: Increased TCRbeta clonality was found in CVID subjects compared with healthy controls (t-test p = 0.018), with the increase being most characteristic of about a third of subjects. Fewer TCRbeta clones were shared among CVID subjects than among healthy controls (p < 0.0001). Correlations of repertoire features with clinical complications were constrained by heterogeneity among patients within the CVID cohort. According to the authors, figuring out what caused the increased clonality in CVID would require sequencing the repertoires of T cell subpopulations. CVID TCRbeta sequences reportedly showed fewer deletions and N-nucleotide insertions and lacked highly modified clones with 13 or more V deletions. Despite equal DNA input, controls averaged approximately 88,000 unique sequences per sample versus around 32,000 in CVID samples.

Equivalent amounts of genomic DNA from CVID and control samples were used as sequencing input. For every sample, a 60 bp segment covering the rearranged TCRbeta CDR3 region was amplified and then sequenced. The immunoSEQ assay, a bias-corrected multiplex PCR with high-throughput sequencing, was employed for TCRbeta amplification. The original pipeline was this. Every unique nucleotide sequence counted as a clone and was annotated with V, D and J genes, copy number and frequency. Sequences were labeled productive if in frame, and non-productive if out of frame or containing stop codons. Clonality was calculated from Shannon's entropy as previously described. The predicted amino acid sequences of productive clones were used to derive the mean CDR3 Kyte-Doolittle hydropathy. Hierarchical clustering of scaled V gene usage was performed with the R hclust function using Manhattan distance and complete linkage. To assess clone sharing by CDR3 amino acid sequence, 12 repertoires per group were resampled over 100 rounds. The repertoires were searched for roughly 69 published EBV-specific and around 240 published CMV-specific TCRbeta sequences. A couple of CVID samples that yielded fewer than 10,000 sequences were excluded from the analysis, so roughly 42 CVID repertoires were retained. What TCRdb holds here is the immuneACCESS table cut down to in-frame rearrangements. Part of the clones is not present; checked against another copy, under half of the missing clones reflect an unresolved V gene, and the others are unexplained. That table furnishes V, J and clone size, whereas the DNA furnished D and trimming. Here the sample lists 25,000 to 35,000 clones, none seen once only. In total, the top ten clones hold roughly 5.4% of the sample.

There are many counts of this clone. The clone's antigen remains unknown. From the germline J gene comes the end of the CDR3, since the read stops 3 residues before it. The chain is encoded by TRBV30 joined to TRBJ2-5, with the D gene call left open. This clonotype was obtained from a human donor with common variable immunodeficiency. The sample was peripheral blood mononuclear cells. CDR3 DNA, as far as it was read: TGTGCCTGGAGACAGAAAGAAGAGACC. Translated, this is CAWRQKEET. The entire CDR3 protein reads CAWRQKEETQYF. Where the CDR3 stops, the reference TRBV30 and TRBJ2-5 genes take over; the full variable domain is SQTIHQWPATLVQPVGSPLSLECTVEGTSNPNLYWYRQAAGRGLQLLFYSVGIGQISSEVPQNLSASRPQDRQFILSSKKLLLSDSGFYLCAWRQKEETQYFGPGTRLLVL.